The 4 T cell receptor beta chains listed next were all sequenced from one sample in a study of low-dose radiotherapy and immunotherapy resistance in tumors. Time point denoted: before trial treatment. The TCRs were subjected to amplification over about 19 PCR cycles employing a constant-region primer in conjunction with a V-primer adapter. TCRdb re-derived calls from the reads in MiXCR, one entry per CDR3 protein. The sample shows fewer than 60,000 distinct CDR3 sequences, about 12% of them seen only once. The material sequenced was PBMCs, taken before treatment. These receptors all stem from a female donor with ovarian cancer.

This clonotype was seen ten or more times. V gene TRBV30 combines with J gene TRBJ1-6; 8 bases align to TRBD1. The germline CDR1 and CDR2 sequences are GTSNPN and SVGIG (reference sequence). The CDR3 sequence is 13 residues long. V shed 1 base, J shed 8 bases, and the junction held 1 base outside the gene matches. For the CDR3, the DNA is TGTGCCTGGAGTGGGACAGGGTATTCACCCCTCCACTTT. It yields the protein CAWSGTGYSPLHF.

There are many counts of this clonotype. The chain uses TRBV30 and TRBJ2-7, with unresolved D. CDR3 length equals 10 residues. V lost 2 bases to trimming and J lost 8 bases, with 7 bases between them. The V gene's germline CDR1 is GTSNPN and CDR2 SVGIG (reference sequence). The DNA for the CDR3 is TGTGCCTGGAGTAGTGGACAGCAGTACTTC. As protein: CAWSSGQQYF. The entire variable domain, with the rest obtained from reference TRBV30 and TRBJ2-7, is as follows: SQTIHQWPATLVQPVGSPLSLECTVEGTSNPNLYWYRQAAGRGLQLLFYSVGIGQISSEVPQNLSASRPQDRQFILSSKKLLLSDSGFYLCAWSSGQQYFGPGTRLTVT.

This clonotype appeared many times. The J gene is TRBJ2-4, the V gene TRBV15; D might be TRBD1 or TRBD2, each matching 6 bases. Germline V gene data show CDR1 as LNHNV and CDR2 as YYDKDF (reference sequence). V was pared by 4 bases and J by 5 bases, with 15 bases between. The CDR3 length is 15 residues. The CDR3 loop is CATSTEGGLENIQYF. CDR3 nucleotides: TGTGCCACCAGCACGGAAGGGGGGCTGGAAAACATTCAGTACTTC.

On this clonotype itself: This likely traces to a read error, being one base from a far larger clone. The chain uses TRBV2 and TRBJ2-1; tentative D call: TRBD2 (6 bases). The CDR3 loop spans 13 amino acids. Trimming took 4 bases from V and 10 from J, leaving 14 bases between them. The germline gives CDR1 SNHLY, CDR2 FYNNEI. The CDR3 coding sequence is TGTGCCAGCAGTGGGGTAGGGAGGTACGAGCAGTTCTTC. Encoded protein: CASSGVGRYEQFF.